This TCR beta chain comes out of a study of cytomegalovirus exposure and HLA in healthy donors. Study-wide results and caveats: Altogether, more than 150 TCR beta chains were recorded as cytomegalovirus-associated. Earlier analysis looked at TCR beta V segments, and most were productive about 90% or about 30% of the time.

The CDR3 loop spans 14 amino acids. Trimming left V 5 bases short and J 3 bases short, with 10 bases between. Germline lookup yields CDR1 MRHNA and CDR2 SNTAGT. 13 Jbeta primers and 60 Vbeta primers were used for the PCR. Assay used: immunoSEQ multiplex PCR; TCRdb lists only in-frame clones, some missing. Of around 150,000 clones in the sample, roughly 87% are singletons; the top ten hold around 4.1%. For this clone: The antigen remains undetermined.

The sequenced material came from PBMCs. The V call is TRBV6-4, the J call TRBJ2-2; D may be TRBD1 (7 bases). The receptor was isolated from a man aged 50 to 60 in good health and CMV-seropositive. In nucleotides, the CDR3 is TGTGCCAGCAGTCTCAGGGGGGACACCGGGGAGCTGTTTTTT. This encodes CASSLRGDTGELFF.